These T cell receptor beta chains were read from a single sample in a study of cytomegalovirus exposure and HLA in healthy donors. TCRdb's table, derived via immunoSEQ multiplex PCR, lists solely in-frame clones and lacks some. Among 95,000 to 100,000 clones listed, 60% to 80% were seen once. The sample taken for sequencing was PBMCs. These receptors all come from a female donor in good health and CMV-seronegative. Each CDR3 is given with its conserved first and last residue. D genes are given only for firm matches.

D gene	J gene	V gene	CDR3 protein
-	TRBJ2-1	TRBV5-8	CASSSPRNEQFF
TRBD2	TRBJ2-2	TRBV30	CAWTSLGGGPTGELFF
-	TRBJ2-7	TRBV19	CASRHRQGIGEQYF
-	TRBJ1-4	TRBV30	CAWTPDSNEKLFF
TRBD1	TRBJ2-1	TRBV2	CASSQGATYNEQFF
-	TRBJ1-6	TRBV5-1	CASSYLPGVLNSPLHF
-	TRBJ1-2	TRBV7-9	CSSSLGTEPSNYGYTF
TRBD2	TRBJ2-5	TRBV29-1	CSVAGLAGLSQETQYF
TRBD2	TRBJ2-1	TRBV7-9	CASSFSPSGGYEQFF
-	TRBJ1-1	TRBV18	CASSPGRGGNTEAFF
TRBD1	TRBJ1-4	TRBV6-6	CASSLGDRGGEKLFF
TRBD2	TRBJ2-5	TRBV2	CASTERFLSGGIGEAQYF
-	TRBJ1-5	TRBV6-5	CASSYAPGPNQPQHF
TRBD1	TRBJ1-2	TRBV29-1	CSVELAGIQGSDHYGYTF
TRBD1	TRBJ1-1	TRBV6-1	CASSGQGAGDTEAFF
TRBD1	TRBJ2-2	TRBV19	CASSIRTGAIGELFF
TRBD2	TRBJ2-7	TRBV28	CASSLAGAGSEQYF
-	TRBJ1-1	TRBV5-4	CASMGVTEAFF
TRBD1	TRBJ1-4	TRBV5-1	CASSAGQGGEKLFF
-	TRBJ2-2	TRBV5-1	CASSVTGLLNTGELFF
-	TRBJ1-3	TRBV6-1	CASSDFTRGSGNTIYF
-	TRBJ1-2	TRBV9	CASSTRRDGYTF
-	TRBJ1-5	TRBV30	CAWSHLNGGQPQHF